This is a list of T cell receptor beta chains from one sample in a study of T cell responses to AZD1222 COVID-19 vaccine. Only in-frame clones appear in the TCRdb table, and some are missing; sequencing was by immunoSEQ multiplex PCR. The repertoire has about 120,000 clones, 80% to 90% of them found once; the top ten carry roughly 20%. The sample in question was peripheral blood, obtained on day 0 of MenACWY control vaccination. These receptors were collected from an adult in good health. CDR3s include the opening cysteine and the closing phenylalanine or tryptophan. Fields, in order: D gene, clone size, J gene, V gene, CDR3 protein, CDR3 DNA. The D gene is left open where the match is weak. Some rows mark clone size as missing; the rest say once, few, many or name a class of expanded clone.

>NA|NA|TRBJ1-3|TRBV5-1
CASSLEQSGNTIYF
TGCGCCAGCAGCTTGGAACAGAGTGGAAACACCATATATTTT
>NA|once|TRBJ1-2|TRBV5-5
CASSLGEGYGYTF
TGTGCCAGCAGCTTGGGGGAAGGATATGGCTACACCTTC
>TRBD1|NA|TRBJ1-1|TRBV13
CASSRGTGKEAFF
TGTGCCAGCAGCCGGGGGACAGGGAAGGAAGCTTTCTTT
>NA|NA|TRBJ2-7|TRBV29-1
CSVVLSSGSGYEQYF
TGCAGCGTTGTACTAAGCTCTGGATCTGGCTACGAGCAGTACTTC
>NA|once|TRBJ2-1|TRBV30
CACSSGTSNEQFF
TGTGCCTGTTCCTCCGGGACCTCCAATGAGCAGTTCTTC
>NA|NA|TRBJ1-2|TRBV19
CASMGAGMFGFGYGYTF
TGTGCCAGTATGGGGGCAGGCATGTTCGGTTTCGGCTATGGCTACACCTTC
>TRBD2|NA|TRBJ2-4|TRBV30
CAWSVPELAGGLIAKNIQYF
TGTGCCTGGAGTGTACCAGAACTAGCGGGAGGGCTTATAGCCAAAAACATTCAGTACTTC
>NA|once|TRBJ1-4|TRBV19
CASTRMRGKLFF
TGTGCCAGTACCCGGATGAGGGGAAAACTGTTTTTT
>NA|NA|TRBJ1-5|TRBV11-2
CASSLGGWNQPQHF
TGTGCCAGCAGCCTCGGGGGGTGGAATCAGCCCCAGCATTTT
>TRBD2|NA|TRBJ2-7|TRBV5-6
CASSLLSGGLSYEQYF
TGTGCCAGCAGCCTTTTAAGCGGGGGCCTCTCCTACGAGCAGTACTTC
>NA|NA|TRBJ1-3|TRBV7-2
CASSFGVNTIYF
TGTGCCAGCAGCTTTGGAGTCAACACCATATATTTT
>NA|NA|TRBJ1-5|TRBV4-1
CASSREGNQPQHF
TGCGCCAGCAGCCGGGAGGGGAATCAGCCCCAGCATTTT
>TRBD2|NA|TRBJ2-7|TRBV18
CASSPLAISGSLDTYEQYF
TGTGCCAGCTCACCACTGGCGATTAGCGGGAGTTTAGATACGTACGAGCAGTACTTC
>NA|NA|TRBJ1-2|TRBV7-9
CASSLFPNYGYTF
TGTGCCAGCAGCTTATTCCCCAACTATGGCTACACCTTC
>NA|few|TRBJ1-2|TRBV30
CAWSTSNYGYTF
TGTGCCTGGAGTACTAGTAACTATGGCTACACCTTC
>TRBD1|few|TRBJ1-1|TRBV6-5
CASDDRGNGLLEAFF
TGTGCCAGCGATGACAGGGGAAACGGGCTCTTGGAAGCTTTCTTT
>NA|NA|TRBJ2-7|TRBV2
CASSERAGASYEQYF
TGTGCCAGCAGTGAACGGGCCGGGGCCTCCTACGAGCAGTACTTC
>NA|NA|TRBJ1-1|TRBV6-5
CASSYGRENTEAFF
TGTGCCAGCAGTTACGGACGGGAGAACACTGAAGCTTTCTTT
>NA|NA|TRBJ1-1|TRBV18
CASSPRPSEAFF
TGTGCCAGCTCACCACGCCCCTCTGAAGCTTTCTTT
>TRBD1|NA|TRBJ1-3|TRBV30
CAWTQGKVAIYF
TGTGCCTGGACACAGGGGAAAGTGGCCATATATTTT